Given below is one T cell receptor (beta chain) in context. These data belong to a study of T cell responses to AZD1222 COVID-19 vaccine. CDR1 is SGDLS and CDR2 is YYNGEE in the germline V gene. This CDR3 spans 14 amino acids. The V end was cut by 4 bases, the J end by 4 bases, with 14 bases between. Clones were sequenced by immunoSEQ multiplex PCR, and TCRdb holds only the in-frame ones, with some missing. Among fewer than 90,000 clones, more than 70% were seen once, and the ten largest hold approximately 5.6%. Specimen: peripheral blood, collected 28 days after the second AZD1222 dose. The receptor was isolated from an adult who received the AZD1222 COVID-19 vaccine. The chain combines TRBV9 with TRBJ2-5; D gene ambiguous. CDR3 DNA sequence: TGTGCCAGCAGCCCAAGTCATCCCCCAGAGACCCAGTACTTC. Residues: CASSPSHPPETQYF.